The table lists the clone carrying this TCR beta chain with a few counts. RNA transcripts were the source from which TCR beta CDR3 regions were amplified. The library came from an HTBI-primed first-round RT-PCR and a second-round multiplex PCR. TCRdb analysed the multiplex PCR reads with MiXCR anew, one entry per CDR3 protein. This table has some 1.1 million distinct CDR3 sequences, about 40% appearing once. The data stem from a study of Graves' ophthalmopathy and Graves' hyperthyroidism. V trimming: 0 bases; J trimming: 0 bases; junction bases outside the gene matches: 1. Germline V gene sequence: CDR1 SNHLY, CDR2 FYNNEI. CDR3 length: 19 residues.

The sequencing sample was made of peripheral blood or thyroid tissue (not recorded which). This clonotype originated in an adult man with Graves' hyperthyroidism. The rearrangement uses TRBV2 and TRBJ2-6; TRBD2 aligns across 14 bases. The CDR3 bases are TGTGCCAGCAGTGAAGCGGGACTAGCGGGAGACTCTGGGGCCAACGTCCTGACTTTC. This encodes CASSEAGLAGDSGANVLTF.